These T cell receptor beta chains were read from a single sample in a study of blood T cells in healthy people across ages. One entry per CDR3 protein results from TCRdb running MiXCR on the 5' RACE reads. This table holds about 670,000 distinct CDR3 sequences, about 50% found once. The sample was blood. Receptors were obtained from a woman of 80 years or more in good health. Each CDR3 is given with its conserved first and last residue. D genes are given only for firm matches. Clone size is stated in some rows and not others, as once, few, many or a class when expanded.

j_call: TRBJ1-2; v_call: TRBV3-1; d_call: TRBD1; clone_size: -; cdr3_aa: CASSQATGNSNGYTF; cdr3_nt: TGTGCCAGCAGCCAGGCGACAGGGAACTCGAATGGCTACACCTTC
j_call: TRBJ2-1; v_call: TRBV29-1; d_call: -; clone_size: -; cdr3_aa: CSVAGEQFF; cdr3_nt: TGCAGCGTTGCCGGGGAGCAGTTCTTC
j_call: TRBJ1-1; v_call: TRBV20-1; d_call: -; clone_size: -; cdr3_aa: CSARDRVWGPINTEAFF; cdr3_nt: TGCAGTGCTAGAGACCGAGTATGGGGGCCAATTAACACTGAAGCTTTCTTT
j_call: TRBJ2-7; v_call: TRBV12-3/TRBV12-4; d_call: TRBD1; clone_size: -; cdr3_aa: CASRSQGALVSEQYF; cdr3_nt: TGTGCCAGCAGGTCACAGGGGGCTCTGGTGAGCGAGCAGTACTTC
j_call: TRBJ2-7; v_call: TRBV27; d_call: TRBD1; clone_size: -; cdr3_aa: CASSPRVGQGSYEQYF; cdr3_nt: TGTGCCAGCAGTCCAAGGGTGGGACAGGGCTCCTACGAGCAGTACTTC
j_call: TRBJ2-3; v_call: TRBV20-1; d_call: TRBD1; clone_size: many; cdr3_aa: CSAPQGVETDTQYF; cdr3_nt: TGCAGTGCTCCCCAGGGGGTAGAGACAGATACGCAGTATTTT
j_call: TRBJ1-5; v_call: TRBV4-1; d_call: -; clone_size: few; cdr3_aa: CASSQERGEWQPQHF; cdr3_nt: TGCGCCAGCAGCCAAGAAAGGGGTGAGTGGCAGCCCCAGCATTTT
j_call: TRBJ2-1; v_call: TRBV29-1; d_call: TRBD1; clone_size: once; cdr3_aa: CSGRGGQRYNEQFF; cdr3_nt: TGCAGCGGACGAGGGGGCCAGCGGTACAATGAGCAGTTCTTC
j_call: TRBJ2-7; v_call: TRBV12-3/TRBV12-4; d_call: TRBD1; clone_size: -; cdr3_aa: CASTLGTGGSEQYF; cdr3_nt: TGTGCCAGCACCCTCGGGACAGGGGGTAGCGAGCAGTACTTC
j_call: TRBJ2-5; v_call: TRBV4-2; d_call: -; clone_size: many; cdr3_aa: CASSARGQETQYF; cdr3_nt: TGTGCCAGCAGCGCACGGGGTCAAGAGACCCAGTACTTC
j_call: TRBJ2-2; v_call: TRBV2; d_call: TRBD2; clone_size: -; cdr3_aa: CASRRTSGLTGELFF; cdr3_nt: TGTGCCAGCAGAAGGACTAGCGGTCTCACCGGGGAGCTGTTTTTT
j_call: TRBJ2-7; v_call: TRBV3-1; d_call: -; clone_size: many; cdr3_aa: CASSPWDRREREQYF; cdr3_nt: TGTGCCAGCAGCCCTTGGGACCGCCGAGAGCGCGAGCAGTACTTC
j_call: TRBJ2-3; v_call: TRBV29-1; d_call: TRBD2; clone_size: once; cdr3_aa: CSVSLAGGKDTQYF; cdr3_nt: TGCAGCGTTTCACTAGCGGGAGGGAAAGATACGCAGTATTTT
j_call: TRBJ1-2; v_call: TRBV7-2; d_call: -; clone_size: -; cdr3_aa: CASSLSGQKNYGYTF; cdr3_nt: TGTGCCAGCAGCTTATCAGGACAGAAGAACTACGGCTACACCTTC
j_call: TRBJ2-5; v_call: TRBV28; d_call: TRBD1; clone_size: -; cdr3_aa: CASGTGLGQETQYF; cdr3_nt: TGTGCCAGCGGGACAGGGTTGGGGCAAGAGACCCAGTACTTC
j_call: TRBJ2-7; v_call: TRBV9; d_call: -; clone_size: -; cdr3_aa: CASSAHRESYEQYF; cdr3_nt: TGTGCCAGCAGCGCTCACAGGGAGTCCTACGAGCAGTACTTC
j_call: TRBJ1-4; v_call: TRBV2; d_call: -; clone_size: -; cdr3_aa: CASYNEKLFF; cdr3_nt: TGTGCCAGCTATAATGAAAAACTGTTTTTT